This paragraph covers one T cell receptor (beta chain) sequence. Its specificity is not known. Gene names are mouse gene names. Sequencing ends 1 residue short of the CDR3 end; the germline J gene provides the rest. This entry is derived from a study of tissue T cells after allogeneic stem cell transplantation. General study points: This small cohort was clinically heterogeneous, and sampling depth was a limitation. Alloreactivity or antigen specificity of tissue TCRs was not determined; some clones might be host cells. Shared clones across patients were few; motif clustering revealed tissue-specific shared signatures.

As for time point: mouse harvest day 14 after allogeneic transplant. Mouse grafts combined 10^7 T-cell-depleted bone marrow cells with 10^6 splenic CD5+ T cells. This mouse GVHD model was MHC-mismatched B6 to BALB/c, profiled day 7 or 14. The assay was immunoSEQ multiplex PCR, and TCRdb's table has in-frame clones only and misses some. The sample lists some 5,700 clones; about 41% were seen once. Germline-derived CDR1 and CDR2 are SGHND and FRSKSL. This CDR3 has 15 residues. The ends lost 2 bases at V and 3 bases at J; junction bases unmatched: 4. The J gene is TRBJ2-3, the V gene TRBV15; 8 nucleotides match TRBD1. This clonotype was obtained from a female BALB/c mouse given C57BL/6 T cells with graft-versus-host disease after an allogeneic hematopoietic cell transplant. The sequenced sample consisted of gut tissue. The CDR3 sequence: CASSLQGAGAETLYF. The CDR3 DNA, read in part, is TGTGCCAGCAGTTTACAGGGGGCCGGGGCAGAAACGCTGTAT.